The present T cell receptor beta chain was sequenced within a study of shared clonotypes between healthy human individuals. General observations from the study: Exclusively blood specimens were collected; tissue repertoires likely differ.

CDR1 is SGHNT and CDR2 is YYREEE in the germline V gene (reference sequence). The CDR3 is 15 amino acids. The ends were cut back, 3 bases at V and 4 bases at J, with 15 bases in the middle. The assay was run at deep level. For each subset, genomic DNA was distributed in equal portions over several immunoSEQ plates. Here immunoSEQ multiplex PCR was the method, and the copy in TCRdb shows in-frame clones only, minus some. Altogether 2.5 million or so clones are present, roughly nine tenths being singletons, with the ten largest covering about 0.13%. Turning to this clone: Its antigen is unknown.

V gene TRBV5-4 combines with J gene TRBJ2-3, with a tentative D call TRBD2 (6 bases). The clonotype originates from a man aged 18 to 29 in good health. The sample consisted of naive CD4+ T cells sorted from blood. Subset meaning: CD45RA+ positively selected. The CDR3 DNA sequence: TGTGCCAGCAGCTACGGACTAATGTCAGCAGATACGCAGTATTTT. Its protein product is CASSYGLMSADTQYF. Full variable domain (missing parts from reference TRBV5-4 and TRBJ2-3): ETGVTQSPTHLIKTRGQQVTLRCSSQSGHNTVSWYQQALGQGPQFIFQYYREEENGRGNFPPRFSGLQFPNYSSELNVNALELDDSALYLCASSYGLMSADTQYFGPGTRLTVL.